This TCR beta chain comes out of a study of T cell responses to AZD1222 COVID-19 vaccine. The wider study: Combined were second doses at about 4 or about 12 weeks.

Unmatched junction bases numbered 6, after V lost 4 bases and J lost 1 base. The CDR3 consists of 16 residues. Germline CDR1 reads SGHRS; CDR2 reads YFSETQ. Study-level results: A mostly white British donor set with more females was recruited, and clonal diversity was possibly underestimated. Just five to seven people given AZD1222 tested seropositive at baseline.

Sequencing was performed with immunoSEQ multiplex PCR; in TCRdb, only in-frame clones are kept and a portion is missing. This table has 110,000 or so clones, just under 90% appearing once. About this clone: Its specificity is unknown.

This TCR derives from an adult in good health. This chain links TRBV5-1 with TRBJ2-2, with 8 bases fitting TRBD2. The sample was peripheral blood, taken on day 0 of AZD1222 vaccination. CDR3 sequence (DNA): TGCGCCAGCAGCGGTACTAGCGGAATGAACACCGGGGAGCTGTTTTTT. Its protein product is CASSGTSGMNTGELFF.